This is a list of T cell receptor beta chains from one sample in a study of spatial heterogeneity in lung cancer. A single record per CDR3 protein comes from TCRdb applying MiXCR to the 5' RACE reads. Found here are 60,000 to 85,000 distinct CDR3 sequences, about 9.5% of them singletons; the top ten hold around 1.9%. This specimen consisted of PBMCs, obtained at follow-up. These receptors originate from a female donor with early-stage non-small cell lung cancer. CDR3s include the opening cysteine and the closing phenylalanine or tryptophan. D genes are given only for firm matches. Rows give clone size only sometimes, using once, few, many, or a class for an expanded clone.

CDR3	DNA	size	V	J	D
CASSLANRGTEAFF	TGCGCCAGCAGCTTGGCAAACAGGGGGACTGAAGCTTTCTTT	many	TRBV5-1	TRBJ1-1	TRBD1
CASSSKRGGTEAFF	TGTGCCAGCAGCTCTAAAAGAGGGGGCACTGAAGCTTTCTTT	many	TRBV5-4	TRBJ1-1	NA
CASSPTSTDTQYF	TGTGCCAGCTCACCAACAAGCACAGATACGCAGTATTTT	few	TRBV18	TRBJ2-3	NA
CASSETDGGVGTGELFF	TGCGCCAGCAGTGAAACCGACGGTGGGGTGGGCACCGGGGAGCTGTTTTTT	many	TRBV10-1	TRBJ2-2	NA
CASSLVVNPDTQYF	TGTGCCAGCAGCTTAGTCGTAAACCCAGATACGCAGTATTTT	few	TRBV7-6	TRBJ2-3	NA
CASSYDGTGGHSPRYEQYF	TGTGCCAGCAGTTACGATGGGACAGGGGGACATAGCCCCCGCTACGAGCAGTACTTC	NA	TRBV6-5	TRBJ2-7	TRBD1
CASSKQGAPTGELFF	TGTGCCAGCAGTAAACAGGGGGCGCCCACCGGGGAGCTGTTTTTT	few	TRBV2	TRBJ2-2	TRBD1
CASSLAPTPPGYEQYF	TGCGCCAGCAGCTTGGCCCCTACCCCCCCCGGCTACGAGCAGTACTTC	few	TRBV5-1	TRBJ2-7	NA
CAIEITRIGEQFF	TGTGCCATCGAGATCACTAGGATCGGTGAGCAGTTCTTC	few	TRBV28	TRBJ2-1	NA
CALPGLADYNEQFF	TGTGCCTTACCAGGTCTAGCGGATTACAATGAGCAGTTCTTC	many	TRBV7-2	TRBJ2-1	TRBD2
CASSLTGAGSYEQYF	TGCGCCAGCAGCTTGACAGGGGCTGGCTCCTACGAGCAGTACTTC	NA	TRBV5-1	TRBJ2-7	TRBD1
CSARDVGSLEQFF	TGCAGTGCTAGAGATGTGGGTTCATTGGAGCAGTTCTTC	many	TRBV20-1	TRBJ2-1	NA
CSAHKNGYGYTF	TGCAGTGCTCATAAAAATGGCTATGGCTACACCTTC	few	TRBV20-1	TRBJ1-2	NA
CSAASSGTYEQYF	TGCAGTGCTGCCTCTAGCGGGACCTACGAGCAGTACTTC	NA	TRBV20-1	TRBJ2-7	TRBD2
CASHIGETGANVLTF	TGCGCCAGCCATATAGGTGAGACTGGGGCCAACGTCCTGACTTTC	NA	TRBV5-1	TRBJ2-6	NA
CASSWDTEAFF	TGTGCCAGCAGTTGGGACACTGAAGCTTTCTTT	NA	TRBV2	TRBJ1-1	NA
CASGQGEWQPQHF	TGTGCCAGCGGACAGGGGGAATGGCAGCCCCAGCATTTT	many	TRBV19	TRBJ1-5	TRBD1
CSASWTGYTGELFF	TGCAGTGCTAGTTGGACAGGGTACACCGGGGAGCTGTTTTTT	NA	TRBV20-1	TRBJ2-2	TRBD1
CAIAGMSTDTQYF	TGTGCCATAGCAGGGATGTCCACAGATACGCAGTATTTT	many	TRBV6-6	TRBJ2-3	NA
CASTSGRAEDTGELFF	TGTGCCAGCACTAGCGGGAGGGCCGAGGACACCGGGGAGCTGTTTTTT	many	TRBV6-2/TRBV6-3	TRBJ2-2	TRBD2
CASSVGPGSDTQYF	TGTGCCAGCAGCGTAGGCCCGGGGTCAGATACGCAGTATTTT	few	TRBV9	TRBJ2-3	NA
CASRHDHYGYTF	TGTGCCAGTAGGCATGACCACTATGGCTACACCTTC	many	TRBV19	TRBJ1-2	NA
CASRGQGIANGYTF	TGTGCCAGCAGGGGACAGGGGATTGCTAATGGCTACACCTTC	many	TRBV2	TRBJ1-2	TRBD1
CASSTALDGSDTQYF	TGTGCCAGTAGTACGGCCCTCGATGGATCAGATACGCAGTATTTT	NA	TRBV19	TRBJ2-3	NA
CASSPNSGSRAYEQYF	TGTGCCAGCAGCCCCAATAGCGGGAGTAGGGCCTACGAGCAGTACTTC	few	TRBV4-2	TRBJ2-7	TRBD2
CASSHNREDYINEQFF	TGTGCCAGCAGCCACAACCGGGAGGACTATATCAATGAGCAGTTCTTC	many	TRBV7-3	TRBJ2-1	TRBD2